This T cell receptor (beta chain) was obtained from a study of control samples from healthy donors and cancer patients. Assay: immunoSEQ multiplex PCR; the TCRdb copy retains only in-frame clones and omits some. The sample yields over 75,000 clones, roughly 91% seen once. This CDR3 has 14 residues. The V segment lost 10 bases and the J segment 0 bases; nucleotides outside the gene matches: 9. Germline CDR1 reads ENHRY; CDR2 reads SYGVKD. The chain recombines TRBV10-3 with TRBJ2-7; 7 bases map to TRBD2. The sample was blood. The source is a man aged 25 to 45 in good health. CDR3 DNA sequence: TGTGCCAGCCAGCGGGACCTGAGCTCCTACGAGCAGTACTTC. Translation gives CASQRDLSSYEQYF.